The present T cell receptor (beta chain) was sequenced within a study of beta chain features in type 1 diabetes. Of the isolated RNA, all was reverse transcribed, and so the sequenced material was expressed TCRB transcripts. Produced via immunoSEQ multiplex PCR; TCRdb's table is partial and in-frame only. The table lists hundreds of thousands of clones, approximately 10% of them singletons. The germline V and J ends were trimmed by 4 bases and 0 bases, with 9 bases remaining between them. The CDR3 spans 13 residues. The germline V gene encodes CDR1 SQVTM and CDR2 ANQGSEA. What was sequenced was naive CD4+ T cells from blood. This TCR was sampled from a woman in her late teens or twenties in good health. The chain is built from TRBV29-1 and TRBJ1-1; D is ambiguous. The CDR3: CSVVGKLNTEAFF. CDR3 DNA sequence: TGCAGCGTTGTAGGTAAACTGAACACTGAAGCTTTCTTT.